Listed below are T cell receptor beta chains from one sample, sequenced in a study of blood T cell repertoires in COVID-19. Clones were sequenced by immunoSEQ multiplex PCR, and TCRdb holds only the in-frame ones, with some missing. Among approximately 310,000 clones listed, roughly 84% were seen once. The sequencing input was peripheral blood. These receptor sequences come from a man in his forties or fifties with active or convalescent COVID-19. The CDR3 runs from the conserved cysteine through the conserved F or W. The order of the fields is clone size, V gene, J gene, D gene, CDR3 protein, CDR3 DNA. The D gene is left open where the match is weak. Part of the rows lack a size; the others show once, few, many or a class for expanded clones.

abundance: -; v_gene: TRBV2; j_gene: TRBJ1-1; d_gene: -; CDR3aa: CASKEIMNTEAFF; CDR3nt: TGTGCCAGCAAAGAGATCATGAACACTGAAGCTTTCTTT
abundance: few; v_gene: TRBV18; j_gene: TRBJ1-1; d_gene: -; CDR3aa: CASSPGREGTEAFF; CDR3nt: TGTGCCAGCTCACCCGGCAGGGAGGGGACTGAAGCTTTCTTT
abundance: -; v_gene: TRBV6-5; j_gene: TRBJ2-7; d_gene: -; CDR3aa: CASRRDTRREYF; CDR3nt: TGTGCCAGCAGACGAGATACTCGACGGGAGTACTTC
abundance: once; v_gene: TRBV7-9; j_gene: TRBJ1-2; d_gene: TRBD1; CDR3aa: CASSLGDGTGDGYTF; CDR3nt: TGTGCCAGCAGCTTAGGGGACGGTACAGGGGATGGCTACACCTTC
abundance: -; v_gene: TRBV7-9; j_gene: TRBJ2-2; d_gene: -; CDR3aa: CASSRDERGLAFGELFF; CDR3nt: TGTGCCAGCAGCCGAGACGAACGGGGACTCGCTTTCGGGGAGCTGTTTTTT
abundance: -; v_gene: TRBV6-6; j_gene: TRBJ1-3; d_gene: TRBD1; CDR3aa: CASSYRDRVLPNTIYF; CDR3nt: TGTGCCAGCAGTTACAGGGACAGGGTTCTTCCAAACACCATATATTTT
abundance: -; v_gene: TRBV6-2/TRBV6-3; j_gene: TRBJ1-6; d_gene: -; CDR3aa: CASSNIQGDNSPLHF; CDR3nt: TGTGCCAGCAGTAACATCCAGGGTGATAATTCACCCCTCCACTTT
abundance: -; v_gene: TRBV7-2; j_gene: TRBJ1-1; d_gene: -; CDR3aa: CASSLDQGTSTEAFF; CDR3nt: TGTGCCAGCAGCTTAGATCAGGGTACCAGCACTGAAGCTTTCTTT
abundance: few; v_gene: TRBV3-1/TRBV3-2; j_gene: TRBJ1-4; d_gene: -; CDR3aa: CASSRTGSGEKLFF; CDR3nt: TGTGCCAGCAGCCGTACAGGTTCCGGTGAAAAACTGTTTTTT
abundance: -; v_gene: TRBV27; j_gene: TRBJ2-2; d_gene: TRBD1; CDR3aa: CASSYMTGPGELFF; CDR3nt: TGTGCCAGCAGTTACATGACAGGGCCCGGGGAGCTGTTTTTT
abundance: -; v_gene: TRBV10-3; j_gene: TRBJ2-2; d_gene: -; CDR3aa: CAISDLDSSNGELFF; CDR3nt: TGTGCCATCAGTGACCTGGACAGTAGTAACGGGGAGCTGTTTTTT
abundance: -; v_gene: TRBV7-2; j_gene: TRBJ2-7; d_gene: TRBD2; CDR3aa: CASSLAAGGVSYEQYF; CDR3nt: TGTGCCAGCAGCTTAGCGGCGGGGGGCGTGTCCTACGAGCAGTACTTC
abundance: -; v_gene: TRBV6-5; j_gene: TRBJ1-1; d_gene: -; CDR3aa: CASNRVQNTEAFF; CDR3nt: TGTGCCAGCAACAGGGTACAGAACACTGAAGCTTTCTTT
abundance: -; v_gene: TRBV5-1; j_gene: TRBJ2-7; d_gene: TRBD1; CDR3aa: CASSLRGQDYEQYF; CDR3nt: TGCGCCAGCAGTCTTAGGGGACAGGACTACGAGCAGTACTTC
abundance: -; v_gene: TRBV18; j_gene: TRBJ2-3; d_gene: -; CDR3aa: CASSPRQSTDTQYF; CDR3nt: TGTGCCAGCTCACCACGGCAGAGCACAGATACGCAGTATTTT
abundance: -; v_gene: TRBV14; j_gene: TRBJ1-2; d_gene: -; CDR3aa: CASSLLKTVQATGYGYTF; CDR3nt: TGTGCCAGCAGCCTCCTCAAAACGGTTCAGGCTACTGGCTATGGCTACACCTTC
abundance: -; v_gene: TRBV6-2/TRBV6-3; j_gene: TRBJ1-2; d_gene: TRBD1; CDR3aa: CASSYSAGGNYGYTF; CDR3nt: TGTGCCAGCAGTTACTCGGCAGGGGGCAACTATGGCTACACCTTC
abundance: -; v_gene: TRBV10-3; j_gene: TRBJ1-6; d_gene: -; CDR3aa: CATSRGDNSPLHF; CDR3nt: TGTGCCACCTCCCGGGGGGATAATTCACCCCTCCACTTT
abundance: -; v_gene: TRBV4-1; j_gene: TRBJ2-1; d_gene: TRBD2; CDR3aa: CASSQEGSLGEGGYEQFF; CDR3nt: TGCGCCAGCAGCCAAGAGGGTTCTTTGGGGGAGGGCGGGTATGAGCAGTTCTTC
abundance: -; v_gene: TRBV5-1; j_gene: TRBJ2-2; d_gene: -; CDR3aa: CASRSRAGELFF; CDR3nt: TGCGCCAGCAGGTCGAGGGCCGGGGAGCTGTTTTTT
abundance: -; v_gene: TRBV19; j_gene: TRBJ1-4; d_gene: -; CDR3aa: CASSIASGLNEKLFF; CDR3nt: TGTGCCAGTAGTATTGCGTCAGGGCTTAATGAAAAACTGTTTTTT
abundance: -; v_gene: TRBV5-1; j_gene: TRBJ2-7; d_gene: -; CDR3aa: CASSLDMFSSYEQYF; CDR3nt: TGCGCCAGCAGCTTGGACATGTTCAGCTCCTACGAGCAGTACTTC
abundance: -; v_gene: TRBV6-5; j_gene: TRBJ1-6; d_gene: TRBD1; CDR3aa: CASAPGQDYSPLHF; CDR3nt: TGTGCCAGCGCCCCGGGACAGGACTATTCACCCCTCCACTTT
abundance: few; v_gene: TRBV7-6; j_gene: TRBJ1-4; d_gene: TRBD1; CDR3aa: CASSLSLVGTGVGWDEKLFF; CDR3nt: TGTGCCAGCAGCTTGAGCCTTGTCGGGACAGGGGTAGGATGGGATGAAAAACTGTTTTTT
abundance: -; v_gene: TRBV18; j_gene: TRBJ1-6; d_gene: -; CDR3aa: CASSQESVNSPLHF; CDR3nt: TGTGCCAGCTCACAGGAGTCTGTAAATTCACCCCTCCACTTT
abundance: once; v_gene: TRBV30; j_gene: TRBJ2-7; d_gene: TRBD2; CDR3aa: CAWSPLGLAGNSYEQYF; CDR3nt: TGTGCCTGGAGTCCTTTAGGGCTAGCGGGAAACTCCTACGAGCAGTACTTC
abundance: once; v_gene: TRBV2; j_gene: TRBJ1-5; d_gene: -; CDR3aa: CASRDSGSHQPQHF; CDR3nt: TGTGCCAGCAGAGATTCAGGGTCCCATCAGCCCCAGCATTTT
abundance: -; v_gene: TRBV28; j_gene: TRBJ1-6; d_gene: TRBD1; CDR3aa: CASIPGQGNSPLHF; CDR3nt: TGTGCCAGCATTCCGGGACAGGGAAACTCACCCCTCCACTTT
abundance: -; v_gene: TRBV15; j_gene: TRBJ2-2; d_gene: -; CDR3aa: CATSRIGLNTGELFF; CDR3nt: TGTGCCACCAGCAGGATTGGACTGAACACCGGGGAGCTGTTTTTT
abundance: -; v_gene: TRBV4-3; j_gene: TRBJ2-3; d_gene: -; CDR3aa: CASSQDRQLTDTQYF; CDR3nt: TGCGCCAGCAGCCAAGATCGCCAGTTAACAGATACGCAGTATTTT
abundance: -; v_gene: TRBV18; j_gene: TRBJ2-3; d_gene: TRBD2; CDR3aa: CASSPGGGPDTQYF; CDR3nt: TGTGCCAGCTCACCAGGGGGGGGTCCAGATACGCAGTATTTT
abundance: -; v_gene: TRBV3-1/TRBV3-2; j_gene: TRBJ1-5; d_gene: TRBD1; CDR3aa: CASSQTLGGQGSNQPQHF; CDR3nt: TGTGCCAGCAGCCAAACGTTGGGGGGACAGGGAAGCAATCAGCCCCAGCATTTT
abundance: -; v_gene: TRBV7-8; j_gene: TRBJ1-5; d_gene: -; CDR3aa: CASSLGNRDINQPQHF; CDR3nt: TGTGCCAGCAGCTTGGGGAACCGGGACATCAATCAGCCCCAGCATTTT
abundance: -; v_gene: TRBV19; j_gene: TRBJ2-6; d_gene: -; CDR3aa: CASSSDGSWSSGANVLTF; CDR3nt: TGTGCCAGTAGTAGTGACGGCTCCTGGAGCTCTGGGGCCAACGTCCTGACTTTC
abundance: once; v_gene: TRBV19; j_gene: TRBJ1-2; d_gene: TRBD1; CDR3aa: CASTRDSWRRNYGYTF; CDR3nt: TGTGCCAGTACGAGGGACAGTTGGAGGCGTAACTATGGCTACACCTTC
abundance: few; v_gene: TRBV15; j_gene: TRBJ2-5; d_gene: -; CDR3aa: CATSYDRETQYF; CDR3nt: TGTGCCACCAGTTACGACAGGGAGACCCAGTACTTC
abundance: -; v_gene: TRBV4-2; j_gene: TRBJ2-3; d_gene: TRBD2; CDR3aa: CASSQGDPGGTDTQYF; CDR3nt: TGTGCCAGCAGCCAAGGGGATCCGGGGGGTACAGATACGCAGTATTTT
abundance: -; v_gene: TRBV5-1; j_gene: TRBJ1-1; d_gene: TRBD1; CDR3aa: CASSPGPGQGTEAFF; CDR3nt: TGCGCCAGCAGCCCCGGCCCGGGACAGGGTACTGAAGCTTTCTTT
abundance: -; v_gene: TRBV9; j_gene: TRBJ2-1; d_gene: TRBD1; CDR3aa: CASSVAGQGENEQFF; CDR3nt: TGTGCCAGCAGCGTAGCTGGACAGGGGGAGAATGAGCAGTTCTTC
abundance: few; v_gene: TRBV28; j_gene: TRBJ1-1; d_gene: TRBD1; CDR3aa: CASSTPPSRGLSVWNTEAFF; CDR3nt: TGTGCCAGCAGTACCCCTCCCTCCAGGGGGCTATCGGTTTGGAACACTGAAGCTTTCTTT
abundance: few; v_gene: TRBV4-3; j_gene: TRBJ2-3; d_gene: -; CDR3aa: CASSQGFSTADTQYF; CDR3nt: TGCGCCAGCAGCCAAGGTTTTAGCACCGCAGATACGCAGTATTTT
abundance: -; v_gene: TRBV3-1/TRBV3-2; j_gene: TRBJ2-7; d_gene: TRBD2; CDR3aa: CASSPTSASPYEQYF; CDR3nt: TGTGCCAGCAGCCCCACTAGCGCGTCACCCTACGAGCAGTACTTC
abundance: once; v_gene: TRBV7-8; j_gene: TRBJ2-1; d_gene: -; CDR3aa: CASSRGFFRDRSSYNEQFF; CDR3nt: TGTGCCAGCAGCCGAGGTTTTTTTCGGGATCGGAGCTCCTACAATGAGCAGTTCTTC
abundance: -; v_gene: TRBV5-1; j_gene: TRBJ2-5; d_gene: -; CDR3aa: CASSLGRVQETQYF; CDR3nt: TGCGCCAGCAGCTTGGGTCGGGTCCAAGAGACCCAGTACTTC
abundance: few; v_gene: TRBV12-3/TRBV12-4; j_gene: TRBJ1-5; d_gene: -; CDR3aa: CASSMGVGQPQHF; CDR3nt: TGTGCCAGCAGTATGGGAGTTGGTCAGCCCCAGCATTTT
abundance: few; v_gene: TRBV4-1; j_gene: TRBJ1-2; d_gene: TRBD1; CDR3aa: CASSPGQGYGYTF; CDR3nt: TGCGCCAGCAGCCCGGGACAGGGGTACGGCTACACCTTC
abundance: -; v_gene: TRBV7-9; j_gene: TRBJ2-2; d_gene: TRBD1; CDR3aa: CASSLRGPNTGELFF; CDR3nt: TGTGCCAGCAGCTTAAGGGGGCCGAACACCGGGGAGCTGTTTTTT
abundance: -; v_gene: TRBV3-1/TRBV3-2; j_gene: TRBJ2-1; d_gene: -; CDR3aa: CASSQGGSYNEQFF; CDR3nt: TGTGCCAGCAGCCAGGGGGGCTCCTACAATGAGCAGTTCTTC
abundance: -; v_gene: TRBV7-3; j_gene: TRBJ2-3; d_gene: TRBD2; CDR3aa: CASSRTSGVLDTQYF; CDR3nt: TGTGCCAGCAGCCGGACTAGCGGGGTATTGGATACGCAGTATTTT
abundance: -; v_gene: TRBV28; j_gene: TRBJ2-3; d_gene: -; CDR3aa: CASSFLASNTDTQYF; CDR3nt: TGTGCCAGCAGTTTTCTAGCGAGTAACACAGATACGCAGTATTTT
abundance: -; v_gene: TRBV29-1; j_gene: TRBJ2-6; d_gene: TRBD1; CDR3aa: CSALTGDNSGANVLTF; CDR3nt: TGCAGCGCTCTGACAGGGGACAACTCTGGGGCCAACGTCCTGACTTTC
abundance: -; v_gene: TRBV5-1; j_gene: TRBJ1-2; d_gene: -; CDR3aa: CASSMGHSYGYTF; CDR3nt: TGCGCCAGCAGCATGGGACACTCCTATGGCTACACCTTC
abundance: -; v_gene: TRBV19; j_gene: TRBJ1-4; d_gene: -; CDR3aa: CASSPFSEKLFF; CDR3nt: TGTGCCAGTAGCCCCTTTTCCGAAAAACTGTTTTTT
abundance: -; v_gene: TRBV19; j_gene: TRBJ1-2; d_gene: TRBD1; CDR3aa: CASSPLQGAFNYGYTF; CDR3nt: TGTGCCAGTAGTCCTCTACAGGGGGCGTTCAACTATGGCTACACCTTC
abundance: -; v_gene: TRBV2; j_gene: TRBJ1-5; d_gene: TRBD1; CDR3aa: CASSTGTGGREPQHF; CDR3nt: TGTGCCAGCAGTACCGGGACAGGGGGCAGGGAGCCCCAGCATTTT
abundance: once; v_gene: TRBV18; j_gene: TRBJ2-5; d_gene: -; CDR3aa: CASSPKRQETQYF; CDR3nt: TGTGCCAGCTCACCAAAGCGTCAAGAGACCCAGTACTTC
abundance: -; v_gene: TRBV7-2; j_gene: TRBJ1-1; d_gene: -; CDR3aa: CASSLDWAPGGNTEAFF; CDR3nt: TGTGCCAGCAGCTTAGACTGGGCCCCGGGGGGGAACACTGAAGCTTTCTTT
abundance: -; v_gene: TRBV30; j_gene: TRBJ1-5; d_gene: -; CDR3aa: CAWKGQGSGQPQHF; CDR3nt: TGTGCCTGGAAGGGCCAGGGAAGTGGTCAGCCCCAGCATTTT
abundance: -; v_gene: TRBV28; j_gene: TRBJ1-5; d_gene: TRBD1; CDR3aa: CASSLNRGSNSNQPQHF; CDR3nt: TGTGCCAGCAGTTTAAACAGGGGGAGTAATAGCAATCAGCCCCAGCATTTT
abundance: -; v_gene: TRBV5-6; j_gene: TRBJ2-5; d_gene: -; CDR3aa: CASSSPGFQETQYF; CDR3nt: TGTGCCAGCAGCTCCCCAGGTTTCCAAGAGACCCAGTACTTC